This T cell receptor beta chain was found in a study of cytomegalovirus exposure and HLA in healthy donors. The PCR ran on 60 Vbeta and 13 Jbeta primers. Original methodology: About 9.9 million of the about 80 million unique TCR beta chains counted in a later analysis were shared. Measured with immunoSEQ multiplex PCR; TCRdb has only the in-frame clones, and not every one. D and trimming were read from the DNA, whereas the V and J calls and clone size are those reported in that table. Its table records around 76,000 clones. General study points: The study found most TCR sequences rare, yet found some public TCRs in many donors. Fewer N-insertions (relative to the approximately 700-donor mean) were reportedly seen in an Asian-associated ancestry cluster in a later analysis. Upon later analysis, TCR association rates were observed to vary by HLA locus, being highest for DRB1 and lowest for HLA-C.

V was pared by 3 bases and J by 9 bases, with 9 bases between. There are 12 residues in the CDR3. Germline V lookup: CDR1 SEHNR, CDR2 FQNEAQ (reference sequence). On this clone itself: Its specificity is unknown.

Material for sequencing was PBMCs. The sequence came from a man in his forties in good health and CMV-seronegative. This sequence joins TRBV7-9 and TRBJ2-1, with D tentatively TRBD2 (6 bases). The CDR3 DNA is TGTGCCAGCAGCTTCGGGGGAACTGAGCAGTTCTTC. It translates to CASSFGGTEQFF.